This TCR beta chain was found in a study of control samples from healthy donors and cancer patients. TCRdb's table, derived via immunoSEQ multiplex PCR, lists solely in-frame clones and lacks some. Among around 90,000 clones listed, 70% to 90% were seen once. This clone has more than one count but fewer than ten. V shed 4 bases and J 0 bases; nucleotides not matched to a gene: 4. Germline V gene lookup returns CDR1 LGHDT and CDR2 YNNKEL (reference sequence). This CDR3 spans 16 amino acids. Material for sequencing was blood. This receptor was identified in a woman aged 40-49 years in good health. The chain couples TRBV3-1 (or the pseudogene TRBV3-2) to TRBJ2-7; TRBD2 agrees at 12 bases. CDR3 sequence (DNA): TGTGCCAGCAGCCTGACGACTAGCGGGGGCTCCTACGAGCAGTACTTC. Translated: CASSLTTSGGSYEQYF.